This T cell receptor beta chain was retrieved from a study of cytomegalovirus exposure and HLA in healthy donors. The study's findings and limits: In a later analysis, V- and J-gene trimming of beta chains associated with a DCLRE1C missense variant, replicated independently.

In the PCR, 60 Vbeta and 13 Jbeta primers were used. Assay: immunoSEQ multiplex PCR; the TCRdb copy retains only in-frame clones and omits some. The table lists about 92,000 clones, around 85% of them singletons. V lost 4 bases and J lost 4, with 11 bases in between. Looked up from germline, CDR1 is SGHRS and CDR2 is YFSETQ. CDR3 length equals 14 residues. With regard to this clone: What it binds is unknown.

The source is a girl aged 2 to 9 in good health and CMV-seropositive. The chain joins TRBV5-1 to TRBJ2-2, with D possibly matching TRBD1 (5 bases). Specimen: PBMCs. The DNA of the CDR3 is TGCGCCAGCAGCCAAACAGGAGCCACCGGGGAGCTGTTTTTT. Translating gives CASSQTGATGELFF. Based on the CDR3 plus reference TRBV5-1 and TRBJ2-2, the full variable domain is KAGVTQTPRYLIKTRGQQVTLSCSPISGHRSVSWYQQTPGQGLQFLFEYFSETQRNKGNFPGRFSGRQFSNSRSEMNVSTLELGDSALYLCASSQTGATGELFFGEGSRLTVL.